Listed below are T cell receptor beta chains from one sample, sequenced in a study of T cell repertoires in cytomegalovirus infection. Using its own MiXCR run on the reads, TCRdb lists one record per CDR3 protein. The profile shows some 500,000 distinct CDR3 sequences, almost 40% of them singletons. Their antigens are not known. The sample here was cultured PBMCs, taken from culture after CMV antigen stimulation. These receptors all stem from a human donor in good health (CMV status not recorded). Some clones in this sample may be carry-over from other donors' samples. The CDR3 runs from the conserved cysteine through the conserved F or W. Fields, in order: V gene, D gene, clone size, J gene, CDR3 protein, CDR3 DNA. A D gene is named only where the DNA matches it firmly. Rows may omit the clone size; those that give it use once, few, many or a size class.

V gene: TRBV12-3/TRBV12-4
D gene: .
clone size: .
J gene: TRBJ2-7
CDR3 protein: CASSFGGHYEQYF
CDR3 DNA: TGTGCCAGCAGTTTTGGGGGGCACTACGAGCAGTACTTC

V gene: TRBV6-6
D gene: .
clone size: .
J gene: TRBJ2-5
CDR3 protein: CASSYPSVLQETQYF
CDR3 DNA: TGTGCCAGCAGTTACCCTAGTGTACTCCAAGAGACCCAGTACTTC

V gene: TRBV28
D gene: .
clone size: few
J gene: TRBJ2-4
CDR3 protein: CASRSGDWGNIQYF
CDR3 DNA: TGTGCCAGCAGGTCGGGGGATTGGGGAAACATTCAGTACTTC

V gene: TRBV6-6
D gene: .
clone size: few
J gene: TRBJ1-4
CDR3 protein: CASSYAVGEKLFF
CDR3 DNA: TGTGCCAGCAGTTACGCAGTAGGGGAAAAACTGTTTTTT

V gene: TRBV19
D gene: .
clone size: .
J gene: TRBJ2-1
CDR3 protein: CASMGSNSYNEQFF
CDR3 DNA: TGTGCCAGTATGGGGTCTAACTCCTACAATGAGCAGTTCTTC

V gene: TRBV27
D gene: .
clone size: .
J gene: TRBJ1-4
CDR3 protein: CASRGRRNEKLFF
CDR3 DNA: TGTGCCAGCAGGGGACGGAGAAATGAAAAACTGTTTTTT

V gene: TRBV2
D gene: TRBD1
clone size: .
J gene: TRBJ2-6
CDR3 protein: CASSVLGQGANVLAF
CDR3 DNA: TGTGCCAGCAGTGTCTTGGGACAGGGGGCCAACGTCCTGGCCTTC

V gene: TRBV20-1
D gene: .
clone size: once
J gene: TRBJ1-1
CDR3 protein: CSAFHRALSEAFF
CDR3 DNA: TGCAGTGCTTTCCACAGGGCACTCTCTGAAGCTTTCTTT

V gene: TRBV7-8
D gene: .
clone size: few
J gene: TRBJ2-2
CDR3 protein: CASSLQNPNTGELFF
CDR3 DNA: TGTGCCAGCAGCTTACAAAACCCGAACACCGGGGAGCTGTTTTTT

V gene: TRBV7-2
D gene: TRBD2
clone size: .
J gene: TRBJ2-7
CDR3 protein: CASSPKKDGLAGRGSYEQYF
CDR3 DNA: TGTGCCAGCAGCCCCAAGAAAGATGGACTAGCGGGACGCGGGTCCTACGAGCAGTACTTC

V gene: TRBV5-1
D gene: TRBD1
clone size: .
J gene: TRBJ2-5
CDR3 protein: CASSYAGTGGETQYF
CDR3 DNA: TGCGCCAGCAGCTATGCCGGGACAGGGGGAGAGACCCAGTACTTC

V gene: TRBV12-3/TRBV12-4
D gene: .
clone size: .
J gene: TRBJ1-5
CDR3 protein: CASTSLGVQPQHF
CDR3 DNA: TGTGCCAGCACCTCGCTGGGGGTTCAGCCCCAGCATTTT

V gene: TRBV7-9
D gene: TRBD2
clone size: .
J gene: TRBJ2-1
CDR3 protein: CASSLVGLAGWGSYNEQFF
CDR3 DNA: TGTGCCAGCAGCTTAGTGGGACTAGCGGGATGGGGCTCCTACAATGAGCAGTTCTTC

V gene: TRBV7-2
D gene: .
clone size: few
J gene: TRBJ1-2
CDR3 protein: CASSHAGLYGYTF
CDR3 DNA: TGTGCCAGCAGCCACGCGGGACTCTATGGCTACACCTTC

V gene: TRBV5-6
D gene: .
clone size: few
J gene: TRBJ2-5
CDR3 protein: CASSRPSALQETQYF
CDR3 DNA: TGTGCCAGCAGCCGCCCCTCCGCCCTCCAAGAGACCCAGTACTTC

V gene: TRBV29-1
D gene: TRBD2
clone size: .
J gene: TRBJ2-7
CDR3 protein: CSVGLAGGSYEQYF
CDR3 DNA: TGCAGCGTTGGACTAGCGGGAGGATCGTACGAGCAGTACTTC

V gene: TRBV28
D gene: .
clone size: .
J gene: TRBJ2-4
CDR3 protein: CATQEGDIYGIAKNIQYF
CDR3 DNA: TGTGCCACCCAGGAAGGGGATATTTATGGAATAGCCAAAAACATTCAGTACTTC

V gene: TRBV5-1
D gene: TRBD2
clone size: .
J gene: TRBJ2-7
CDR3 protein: CASSSSGAKYEQYF
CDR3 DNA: TGCGCCAGCAGCTCCAGCGGGGCCAAATACGAGCAGTACTTC

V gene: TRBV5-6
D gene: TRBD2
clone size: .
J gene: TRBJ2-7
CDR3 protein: CASSQAGLAVYEQYF
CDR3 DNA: TGTGCCAGCAGCCAAGCGGGACTAGCGGTCTACGAGCAGTACTTC

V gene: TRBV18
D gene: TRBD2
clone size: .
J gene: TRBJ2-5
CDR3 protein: CASSPGLAGAGVKTQYF
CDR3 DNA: TGTGCCAGCTCACCGGGACTAGCGGGGGCTGGGGTGAAGACCCAGTACTTC

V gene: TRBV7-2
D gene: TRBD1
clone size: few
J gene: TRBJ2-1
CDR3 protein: CASSLDRADNEQFF
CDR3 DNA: TGTGCCAGCAGCTTGGACAGGGCCGACAATGAGCAGTTCTTC

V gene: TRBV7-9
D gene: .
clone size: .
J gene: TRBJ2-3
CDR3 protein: CASSLYGEGGSMGTDTQYF
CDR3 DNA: TGTGCCAGCAGCTTATACGGGGAAGGCGGAAGTATGGGCACAGATACGCAGTATTTT

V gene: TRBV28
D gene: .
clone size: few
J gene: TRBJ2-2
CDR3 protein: CASSYAVWQGDTGELFF
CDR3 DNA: TGTGCCAGCAGTTATGCAGTGTGGCAGGGAGACACCGGGGAGCTGTTTTTT

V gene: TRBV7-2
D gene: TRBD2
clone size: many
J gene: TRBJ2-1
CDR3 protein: CASSLGLARSYNEQFF
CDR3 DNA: TGTGCCAGCAGCCTGGGACTAGCGCGCTCCTACAATGAGCAGTTCTTC

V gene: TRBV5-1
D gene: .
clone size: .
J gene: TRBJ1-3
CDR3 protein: CASSQGLASGNTIYF
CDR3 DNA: TGCGCCAGCAGCCAGGGACTGGCCTCTGGAAACACCATATATTTT

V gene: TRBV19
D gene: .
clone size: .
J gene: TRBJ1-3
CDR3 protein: CASTTLFGGPGNTIYF
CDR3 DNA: TGTGCCAGTACCACACTATTCGGGGGCCCTGGAAACACCATATATTTT

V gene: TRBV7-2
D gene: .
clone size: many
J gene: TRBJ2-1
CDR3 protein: CASSLDSGEQFF
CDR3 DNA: TGTGCCAGCAGCTTAGACTCAGGAGAGCAGTTCTTC

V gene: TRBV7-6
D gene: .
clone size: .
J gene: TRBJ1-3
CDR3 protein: CASSRGPPGNTIYF
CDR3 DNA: TGTGCCAGCAGCCGAGGACCCCCTGGAAACACCATATATTTT

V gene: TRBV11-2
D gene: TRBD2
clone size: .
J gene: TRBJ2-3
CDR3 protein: CASSIGTSGPMNTQYF
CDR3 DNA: TGTGCCAGCAGCATCGGGACTAGCGGGCCCATGAATACGCAGTATTTT

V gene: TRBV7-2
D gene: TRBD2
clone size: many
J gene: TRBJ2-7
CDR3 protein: CASSPRSSGAYEQYF
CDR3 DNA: TGTGCCAGCAGCCCTCGGTCGAGCGGGGCCTACGAGCAGTACTTC

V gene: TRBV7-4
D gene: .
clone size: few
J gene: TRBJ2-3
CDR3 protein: CASRGWGGRTDTQYF
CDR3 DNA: TGTGCCAGCCGCGGGTGGGGGGGCCGCACAGATACGCAGTATTTT

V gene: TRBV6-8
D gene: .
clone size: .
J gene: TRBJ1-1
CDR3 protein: CASSYSVGASEAFF
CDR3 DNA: TGTGCCAGCAGTTACTCGGTCGGGGCTTCCGAAGCTTTCTTT

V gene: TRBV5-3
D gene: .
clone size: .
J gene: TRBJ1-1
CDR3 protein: CASSFTQTGMNTEAFF
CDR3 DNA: TGTGCCAGCAGCTTTACTCAGACCGGCATGAACACTGAAGCTTTCTTT

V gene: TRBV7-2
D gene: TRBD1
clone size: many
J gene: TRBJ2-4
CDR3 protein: CASSSGTGGMDIQYF
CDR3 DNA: TGTGCCAGCAGCTCTGGGACAGGGGGTATGGACATTCAGTACTTC

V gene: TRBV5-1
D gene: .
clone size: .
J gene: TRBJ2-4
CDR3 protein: CASRENPGSWTTYF
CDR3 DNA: TGCGCCAGCAGGGAAAACCCGGGGAGTTGGACGACGTACTTC

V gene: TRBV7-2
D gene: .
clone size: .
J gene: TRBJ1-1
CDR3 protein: CASSAVGTLFSSEAFF
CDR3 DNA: TGTGCCAGCAGCGCCGTCGGGACTCTCTTCTCAAGTGAAGCTTTCTTT

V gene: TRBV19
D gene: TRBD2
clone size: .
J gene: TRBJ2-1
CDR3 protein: CASSSRPGTSGLSSYNEQFF
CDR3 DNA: TGTGCCAGTAGTAGCCGGCCCGGGACTAGCGGACTCAGCTCCTACAATGAGCAGTTCTTC

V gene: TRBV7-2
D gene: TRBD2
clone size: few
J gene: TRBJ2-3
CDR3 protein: CASSPSGLAGQYF
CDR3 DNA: TGTGCCAGCAGCCCATCGGGACTAGCGGGGCAGTATTTT

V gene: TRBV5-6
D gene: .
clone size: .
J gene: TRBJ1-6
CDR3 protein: CASSVDSYSPLHF
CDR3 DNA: TGTGCCAGCAGCGTGGACAGCTATTCACCCCTCCACTTT

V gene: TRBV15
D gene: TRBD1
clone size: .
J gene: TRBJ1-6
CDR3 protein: CATSSDRGLGSPLHF
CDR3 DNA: TGTGCCACCAGCAGTGACAGGGGATTAGGATCACCCCTCCACTTT

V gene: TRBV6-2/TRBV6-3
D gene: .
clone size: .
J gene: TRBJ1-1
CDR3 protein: CASRDAGDTEAFF
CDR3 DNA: TGTGCCAGCAGAGACGCAGGGGACACTGAAGCTTTCTTT

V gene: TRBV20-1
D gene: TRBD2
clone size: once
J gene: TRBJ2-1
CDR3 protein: CSLAGGDYYNEQFF
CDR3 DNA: TGCAGTCTAGCGGGGGGCGACTACTACAATGAGCAGTTCTTC

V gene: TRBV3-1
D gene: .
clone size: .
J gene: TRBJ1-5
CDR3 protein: CASSPDSTGSQPQHF
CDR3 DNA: TGTGCCAGCAGCCCGGACAGCACGGGGTCTCAGCCCCAGCATTTT

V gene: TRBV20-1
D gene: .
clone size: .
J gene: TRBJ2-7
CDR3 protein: CSATGHQSPYEQYF
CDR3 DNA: TGCAGTGCTACGGGACACCAGTCCCCCTACGAGCAGTACTTC

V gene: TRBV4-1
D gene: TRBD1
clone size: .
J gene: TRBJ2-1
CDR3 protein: CASSPGTGLDEQFF
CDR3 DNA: TGCGCCAGCAGCCCGGGGACAGGGTTGGATGAGCAGTTCTTC

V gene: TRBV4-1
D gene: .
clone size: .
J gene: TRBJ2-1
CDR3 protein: CASSQDAPGLLIHEQFF
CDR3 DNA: TGCGCCAGCAGCCAAGACGCCCCCGGTCTATTAATCCATGAGCAGTTCTTC